This T cell receptor (beta chain) was sequenced during a study of response to subunit inactivated influenza vaccine. Study conclusions and caveats: The authors suggested that every seasonal influenza vaccination recruits few new T cells.

Comment on this clonotype: What it binds is not known.

V lost 5 bases and J lost 5; bases outside the gene matches: 9. The CDR3 covers 14 residues. Germline lookup yields CDR1 DFQATT and CDR2 SNEGSKA (reference sequence). TCRdb analysed the RT-PCR reads with MiXCR anew, one entry per CDR3 protein. The repertoire has about 700,000 distinct CDR3 sequences, around 15% of them found once; the top ten carry 6% to 9.5%. The J gene is TRBJ1-1, the V gene TRBV20-1; the match to TRBD1 covers 9 bases. Here the sequenced sample was PBMCs from blood, taken about 14 days before vaccination. The receptor was isolated from a man aged 45-60 years who received an inactivated influenza vaccine. For the CDR3, the DNA is TGCAGTGCTGATGGGGGACAGGGAAGGACTGAAGCTTTCTTT. Its protein is CSADGGQGRTEAFF.